These T cell receptor beta chains were read from a single sample in a study of T cells after yellow fever vaccination. MiXCR, run by TCRdb on the 5' RACE reads, gives a single entry per CDR3 protein. In the table there are fewer than 350,000 distinct CDR3 sequences, around 4.5% of which are singletons. This specimen consisted of PBMCs, obtained 15 days after the yellow fever booster vaccination. The receptors were gathered from a man between 18 and 35 years old who received the YFV17D yellow fever vaccine. Both conserved end residues are part of each CDR3. D genes are given only for firm matches. Only some rows state a clone size, as once, few, many or a class for expanded clones.

clone_size cdr3_length j_call d_call v_call cdr3_aa cdr3_nt
- 13 TRBJ2-7 - TRBV29-1 CSVSTAEDTEQYF TGCAGCGTCTCAACCGCGGAGGACACCGAGCAGTACTTC
many 14 TRBJ2-2 - TRBV12-3/TRBV12-4 CASSLGAGSGELFF TGTGCCAGCAGTTTAGGTGCAGGGTCTGGGGAGCTGTTTTTT
many 13 TRBJ1-2 - TRBV7-2 CASSLVDRGGYTF TGTGCCAGCAGCTTAGTAGACCGTGGGGGCTACACCTTC
few 15 TRBJ1-4 - TRBV7-2 CASSSGGTTNEKLFF TGTGCCAGCAGCTCCGGGGGGACAACTAATGAAAAACTGTTTTTT
many 15 TRBJ2-1 TRBD2 TRBV20-1 CSASLPAGGTNEQFF TGCAGTGCTAGCTTGCCAGCGGGGGGAACAAATGAGCAGTTCTTC
- 15 TRBJ1-2 TRBD1 TRBV13 CASSLTGVLRDGYTF TGTGCCAGCAGCTTGACAGGGGTTTTACGAGATGGCTACACCTTC
few 14 TRBJ1-5 - TRBV11-2 CASSLIGYNQPQHF TGTGCCAGCAGCTTAATCGGGTACAATCAGCCCCAGCATTTT
many 13 TRBJ2-1 - TRBV27 CASRGYRYNEQFF TGTGCCAGCCGAGGGTACAGGTACAATGAGCAGTTCTTC
many 13 TRBJ1-2 TRBD1 TRBV29-1 CSVRTGTNYGYTF TGCAGCGTTAGGACAGGGACTAACTATGGCTACACCTTC
few 14 TRBJ2-2 - TRBV25-1 CASSPGAATGELFF TGTGCCAGCAGTCCAGGGGCGGCCACCGGGGAGCTGTTTTTT
many 13 TRBJ1-1 - TRBV9 CASSPLRRTEAFF TGTGCCAGCAGCCCCCTACGACGGACCGAAGCTTTCTTT
many 12 TRBJ2-3 - TRBV12-3/TRBV12-4 CASSLYGDTQYF TGTGCCAGCAGTTTGTACGGGGATACGCAGTATTTT
- 13 TRBJ2-1 TRBD1 TRBV20-1 CSAQDRGRWEQFF TGCAGTGCTCAGGACAGGGGGCGGTGGGAGCAGTTCTTC
many 15 TRBJ1-5 - TRBV20-1 CSALSWRDENQPQHF TGCAGTGCGCTTTCATGGCGGGACGAGAATCAGCCCCAGCATTTT
many 19 TRBJ2-4 TRBD2 TRBV3-1 CASSQDLGGTPAGKNIQYF TGTGCCAGCAGCCAAGATCTGGGGGGGACCCCCGCTGGCAAAAACATTCAGTACTTC
many 16 TRBJ1-1 - TRBV4-3 CASSQDLRQGGTEAFF TGCGCCAGCAGCCAAGATTTACGGCAGGGAGGTACTGAAGCTTTCTTT
once 14 TRBJ2-5 - TRBV11-2 CASSLQRAEETQYF TGTGCCAGCAGCTTACAACGGGCAGAAGAGACCCAGTACTTC
many 16 TRBJ2-3 - TRBV4-1 CASSQEGPVRTDTQYF TGCGCCAGCAGCCAAGAGGGGCCAGTCCGCACAGATACGCAGTATTTT
many 14 TRBJ1-1 - TRBV4-2 CASSPRGLRTEAFF TGTGCCAGCAGCCCTCGGGGGCTGAGGACTGAAGCTTTCTTT
few 17 TRBJ2-6 - TRBV28 CASSPSSSPSGANVLTF TGTGCCAGCAGTCCCTCTAGCTCCCCCTCTGGGGCCAACGTCCTGACTTTC
- 13 TRBJ1-1 - TRBV9 CASSPSVGTEAFF TGTGCCAGCAGCCCTTCCGTGGGCACTGAAGCTTTCTTT
- 13 TRBJ2-6 - TRBV5-6 CASFPSGANVLTF TGTGCCTCCTTCCCCTCTGGGGCCAACGTCCTGACTTTC
many 16 TRBJ2-1 TRBD2 TRBV5-1 CASSLAPLAVYNEQFF TGCGCCAGCAGCTTGGCCCCGCTAGCGGTCTACAATGAGCAGTTCTTC
- 12 TRBJ1-1 - TRBV25-1 CASSRGGARGFF TGTGCCAGCAGCCGAGGGGGGGCTCGGGGTTTCTTT
- 14 TRBJ1-1 - TRBV24-1 CATRGWGMNTEAFF TGTGCCACCAGGGGGTGGGGAATGAACACTGAAGCTTTCTTT
few 12 TRBJ1-6 - TRBV20-1 CSASSYNSPLHF TGCAGTGCTAGCTCCTATAATTCACCCCTCCACTTT
many 16 TRBJ1-5 - TRBV4-2 CASSQDVHFGDQPQHF TGTGCCAGCAGCCAAGATGTGCACTTTGGGGATCAGCCCCAGCATTTT
- 18 TRBJ2-2 - TRBV4-3 CASSQGPSDPKRTGELFF TGCGCCAGCAGCCAAGGCCCCTCGGACCCAAAACGCACCGGGGAGCTGTTTTTT
many 12 TRBJ1-1 - TRBV5-1 CASSLFENEAFF TGCGCCAGCAGCTTGTTCGAGAATGAAGCTTTCTTT
few 15 TRBJ1-6 TRBD1 TRBV6-4 CASSDSTGGNSPLHF TGTGCCAGCAGTGACTCAACAGGGGGTAATTCACCCCTCCACTTT
few 17 TRBJ2-6 TRBD1 TRBV2 CASSPDRVGSGANVLTF TGTGCCAGCAGTCCCGACAGGGTAGGGTCTGGGGCCAACGTCCTGACTTTC
many 14 TRBJ1-2 - TRBV7-8 CASSPRRVGLGYTF TGTGCCAGCAGCCCACGAAGAGTGGGCCTCGGCTACACCTTC
many 13 TRBJ1-2 - TRBV4-1 CASSPPGVGGYTF TGTGCCAGCAGCCCCCCGGGCGTCGGGGGCTACACCTTC
few 13 TRBJ2-5 - TRBV5-1 CASSAAGRETQYF TGCGCCAGCAGCGCCGCGGGGAGGGAGACCCAGTACTTC
many 18 TRBJ2-2 TRBD2 TRBV11-2 CASSEFAGGLANTGELFF TGTGCCAGCAGCGAGTTTGCGGGGGGACTCGCGAACACCGGGGAGCTGTTTTTT
many 14 TRBJ2-5 - TRBV4-3 CASSQDTRVETQYF TGCGCCAGCAGCCAAGATACCAGGGTAGAGACCCAGTACTTC
many 17 TRBJ1-6 TRBD1 TRBV7-2 CASSLSVFGAGGMPLHF TGTGCCAGCAGCTTATCGGTTTTCGGGGCAGGGGGGATGCCCCTCCACTTT
- 18 TRBJ2-1 - TRBV5-1 CASSLAKGGGSSYNEQFF TGCGCCAGCAGCTTGGCCAAGGGGGGCGGAAGCTCCTACAATGAGCAGTTCTTC